This T cell receptor (beta chain) was sequenced during a study of blood T cell repertoires in COVID-19. Study background: Collection of acute and convalescent COVID-19 samples took place in the United States, Italy and Spain. Sources were T cells, B-cell-depleted T cells, or PBMCs; the material itself was cDNA or gDNA.

In the source study's methods: How many nucleated cells were present was estimated from reference gene primer amplification. Repertoires were generated with immunoSEQ multiplex PCR, while TCRdb's copy carries only in-frame clones and drops some. V and J calls and clone size are given by that table; D and trimming were obtained from the DNA. The table has some 180,000 clones, around 79% seen once. This CDR3 has 14 amino acids. V lost 2 bases and J lost 7; bases outside the gene matches: 8. CDR1 MDHEN and CDR2 SYDVKM come from the germline V gene. This sequence originates from a man in his fifties or sixties who had recovered from COVID-19. The chain is built from TRBV28 and TRBJ2-7; TRBD2 aligns across 7 bases. Source material: peripheral blood. CDR3 bases: TGTGCCAGCAGTTTAGTGGCGGGAGTAAGGGAGCAGTACTTC. Protein product: CASSLVAGVREQYF.